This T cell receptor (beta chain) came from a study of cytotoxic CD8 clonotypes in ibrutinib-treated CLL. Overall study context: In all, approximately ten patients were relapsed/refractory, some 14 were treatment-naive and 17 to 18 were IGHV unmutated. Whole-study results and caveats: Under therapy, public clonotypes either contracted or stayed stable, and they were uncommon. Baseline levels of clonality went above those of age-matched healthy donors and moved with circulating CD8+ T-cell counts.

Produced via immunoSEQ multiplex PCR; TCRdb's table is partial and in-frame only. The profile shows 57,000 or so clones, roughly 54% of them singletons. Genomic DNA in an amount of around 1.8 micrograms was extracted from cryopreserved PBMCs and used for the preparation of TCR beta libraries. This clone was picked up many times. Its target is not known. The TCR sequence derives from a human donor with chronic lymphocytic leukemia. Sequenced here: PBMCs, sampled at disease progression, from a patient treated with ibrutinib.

The CDR3 DNA reads as TGCGCCAGCAGCCAAGGGTGGGGAGATCAGCCCCAGCATTTT. It specifies CASSQGWGDQPQHF. This sequence joins TRBV4-1 and TRBJ1-5; D is unclear. The CDR3 sequence is 14 residues long. V was cut by 1 base and J by 5 bases, with 9 bases left in between. Germline CDR1 is MGHRA and CDR2 is YSYEKL.